This T cell receptor (beta chain) was sequenced for a study of cytomegalovirus exposure and HLA in healthy donors. This clone was observed once. Amplification used 60 Vbeta primers and 13 Jbeta primers. Sequencing was performed with immunoSEQ multiplex PCR; in TCRdb, only in-frame clones are kept and a portion is missing. The sample has about 130,000 clones, approximately 84% seen once. The length of the CDR3 is 15 residues. Per the germline V gene, CDR1 is SGDLS and CDR2 is YYNGEE. Between the trimmed V and J ends, which lost 0 bases and 0 bases, there was a span of 9 bases. V usage is TRBV9 and J usage is TRBJ2-5; D not resolved. The material sequenced was PBMCs. The receptor comes from a woman aged 35 to 49 in good health and CMV-seronegative. The CDR3: CASSVDGADQETQYF. The CDR3 DNA reads as TGTGCCAGCAGCGTAGACGGAGCCGACCAAGAGACCCAGTACTTC.